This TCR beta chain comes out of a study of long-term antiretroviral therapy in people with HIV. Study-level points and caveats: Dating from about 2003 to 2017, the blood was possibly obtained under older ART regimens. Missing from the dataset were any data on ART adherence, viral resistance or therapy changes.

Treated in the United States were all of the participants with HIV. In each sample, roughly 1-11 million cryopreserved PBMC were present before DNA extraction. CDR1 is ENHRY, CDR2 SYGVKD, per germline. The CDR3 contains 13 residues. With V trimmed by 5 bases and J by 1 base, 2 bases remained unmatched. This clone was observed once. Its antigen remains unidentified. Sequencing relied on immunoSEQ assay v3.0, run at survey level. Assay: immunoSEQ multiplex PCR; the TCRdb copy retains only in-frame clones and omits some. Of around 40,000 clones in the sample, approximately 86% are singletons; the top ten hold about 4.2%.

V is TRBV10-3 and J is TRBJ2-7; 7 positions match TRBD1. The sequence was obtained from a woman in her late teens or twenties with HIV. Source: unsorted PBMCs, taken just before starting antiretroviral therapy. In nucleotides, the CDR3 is TGTGCCATCAGTATACAGGGGTCCTACGAGCAGTACTTC. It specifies CAISIQGSYEQYF.